The 15 T cell receptor beta chains reported below all come from one sample, sequenced in a study of shared clonotypes between healthy human individuals (dated by TCRdb to 2018 to 2020). CD8 naive samples were CD45RO-negative cells positively selected for CCR7, giving a CD45RA+CCR7+ population that excluded TemRA cells. Library preparation used the immunoSEQ multiplex PCR assay. Entries here come from immuneACCESS through TCRdb and include only in-frame sequences with V and J called. Some clones fail to appear in such tables; in the studies checked, an unresolved V gene covers under half of the shortfall, and the cause of the remainder is unknown. Recorded for this sample are about 1.9 million clones; around 95% of them occurred a single time. 1.5% to 2% of the sample is held by the ten biggest clonotypes. Sequencing used naive CD8+ T cells from PBMCs. The cell subset or site label, read with the paper, signifies: CD45RA+CCR7+. Source of these receptors: a man aged 18 to 30 in good health. Some clones in this sample may be carry-over from other donors' samples.

V and J are TRBV19 and TRBJ1-5; a possible D gene is TRBD1 (5 bases). V lost 10 bases and J 3 bases, leaving 13 bases between the germline ends. CDR1 and CDR2 from the germline V gene are LNHDA and SQIVND (reference sequence). The CDR3 sequence is 13 residues long. The CDR3 DNA is TGTGCCACCTCCGACAGTCCCAATCAGCCCCAGCATTTT. As protein: CATSDSPNQPQHF.

The CDR3, as DNA: TGTGCCAGCAGCTGGGGACAGGGTGAGAACACCATATATTTT. Protein: CASSWGQGENTIYF. This chain connects TRBV13 to TRBJ1-3; 9 bases match TRBD1. Per germline, CDR1 PRHDT and CDR2 FYEKMQ (reference sequence). The junction had 5 bases not matched to a gene; V was cut back by 4 bases and J by 7 bases. This CDR3 comprises 14 residues.

The chain employs TRBV25-1 and TRBJ1-1; 8 nucleotides match TRBD1. Germline V gives CDR1 MGHDK, CDR2 SYGVNS. This CDR3 spans 14 amino acids. Trimming took 2 bases from V and 5 from J; bases not matched to a gene: 4. CDR3 amino acids: CASSERGQGTEAFF. The CDR3 nucleotides are TGTGCCAGCAGTGAACGCGGACAGGGTACTGAAGCTTTCTTT.

CDR3 coding DNA: TGTGCCAGCAGCTACCCCTCCGGGACTAGCGACTACGAGCAGTACTTC. This translates into CASSYPSGTSDYEQYF. The rearrangement uses TRBV7-9 and TRBJ2-7; 10 nucleotides line up with TRBD2. CDR3 size: 16 residues. Trimming took 4 bases from V and 3 from J; bases not matched to a gene: 9. The germline CDR1 and CDR2 sequences are SEHNR and FQNEAQ (reference sequence).

The chain joins TRBV7-8 to TRBJ2-1; maybe TRBD2 (6 bases). V was cut by 4 bases and J by 5 bases, with 6 bases left in between. The CDR3 covers 12 residues. Germline V lookup: CDR1 SGHVS, CDR2 FQNEAQ. For the CDR3, the DNA is TGTGCCAGCAGCTCGGGAGACAATGAGCAGTTCTTC. Translating gives CASSSGDNEQFF. Together with reference TRBV7-8 and TRBJ2-1, the CDR3 gives the full variable domain: GAGVSQSPRYKVAKRGQDVALRCDPISGHVSLFWYQQALGQGPEFLTYFQNEAQLDKSGLPSDRFFAERPEGSVSTLKIQRTQQEDSAVYLCASSSGDNEQFFGPGTRLTVL.

The CDR3 spells CASSLRTSDPEQYF. Written as DNA, the CDR3 is TGTGCCAGCAGCTTGAGGACTAGCGATCCCGAGCAGTACTTC. This chain uses TRBV11-2 with TRBJ2-7; TRBD2 agrees at 9 bases. V lost 3 bases to trimming and J lost 6 bases; unmatched junction nucleotides: 6. Germline CDR1 and CDR2: SGHAT and FQNNGV. The CDR3 is 14 residues long.

The V and J genes are TRBV5-4 and TRBJ2-3; D is undetermined. CDR1 SGHNT and CDR2 YYREEE come from the germline V gene (reference sequence). Trimming removed 0 bases at V and 5 bases at J, with 10 bases between. This CDR3 is built from 14 residues. The CDR3 protein is CASSLAVRGDTQYF. The CDR3 DNA sequence: TGTGCCAGCAGCTTGGCCGTTAGAGGAGATACGCAGTATTTT.

V gene TRBV29-1 combines with J gene TRBJ1-2; D is ambiguous. The CDR3 sequence is 12 residues long. CDR1 and CDR2 from the germline V gene are SQVTM and ANQGSEA. V was pared by 1 base and J by 5 bases, with 8 bases between. CDR3 residues: CSVEGIGYGYTF. CDR3 bases: TGCAGCGTTGAAGGAATCGGGTATGGCTACACCTTC.

The chain joins TRBV19 to TRBJ1-5; D not certain. There are 18 residues in the CDR3. Germline V gene data show CDR1 as LNHDA and CDR2 as SQIVND (reference sequence). Trimming removed 5 bases at V and 2 bases at J, with 22 bases between. CDR3 nucleotides: TGTGCCAGTAGTGTTACTTCGGAGGACCCCCGGGGCAATCAGCCCCAGCATTTT. It translates to CASSVTSEDPRGNQPQHF. The full variable domain, completed using reference TRBV19 and TRBJ1-5, is DGGITQSPKYLFRKEGQNVTLSCEQNLNHDAMYWYRQDPGQGLRLIYYSQIVNDFQKGDIAEGYSVSREKKESFPLTVTSAQKNPTAFYLCASSVTSEDPRGNQPQHFGDGTRLSIL.

This sequence joins TRBV19 and TRBJ1-2; no reliable D call. CDR3 size: 16 residues. V lost 5 bases and J lost 5, with 21 bases in between. Germline V gene data show CDR1 as LNHDA and CDR2 as SQIVND (reference sequence). DNA of the CDR3: TGTGCCAGTAGTTCCCTCCCCCCCGGGAGTCTGTATGGCTACACCTTC. Translation gives CASSSLPPGSLYGYTF. Variable domain in full (rest from reference TRBV19 and TRBJ1-2): DGGITQSPKYLFRKEGQNVTLSCEQNLNHDAMYWYRQDPGQGLRLIYYSQIVNDFQKGDIAEGYSVSREKKESFPLTVTSAQKNPTAFYLCASSSLPPGSLYGYTFGSGTRLTVV.

The chain couples TRBV27 to TRBJ2-5; TRBD1 is a possible D gene (5 bases). V shed 8 bases and J shed 2 bases, with 12 bases lying between them. Germline CDR1 and CDR2: MNHEY and SMNVEV (reference sequence). This CDR3 is 13 amino acids long. CDR3 in DNA: TGTGCCAGCTCGAGAAGGGGACAAGAGACCCAGTACTTC. This gives the protein CASSRRGQETQYF.

V and J are TRBV7-9 and TRBJ2-7; 9 bases agree with TRBD2. This CDR3 is built from 16 residues. Germline V lookup: CDR1 SEHNR, CDR2 FQNEAQ (reference sequence). V shed 5 bases and J 2 bases; nucleotides not matched to a gene: 10. This chain's CDR3 is CASSLGALAGTYEQYF. The CDR3 nucleotides are TGTGCCAGCAGCCTAGGAGCCCTAGCGGGAACCTACGAGCAGTACTTC. The full variable domain, rest sourced from reference TRBV7-9 and TRBJ2-7, is DTGVSQNPRHKITKRGQNVTFRCDPISEHNRLYWYRQTLGQGPEFLTYFQNEAQLEKSRLLSDRFSAERPKGSFSTLEIQRTEQGDSAMYLCASSLGALAGTYEQYFGPGTRLTVT.

This chain links TRBV27 with TRBJ2-5; D is unresolved. Germline values: CDR1 MNHEY, CDR2 SMNVEV (reference sequence). There are 14 residues in the CDR3. Trimming cost V 0 bases and J 4 bases, with 9 bases left between them. DNA of the CDR3: TGTGCCAGCAGTTTATCATTTAGGGCAGAGACCCAGTACTTC. Its translation: CASSLSFRAETQYF.

This chain connects TRBV19 to TRBJ2-5; TRBD2 might be the D (5 bases). CDR3 length equals 14 residues. V lost 7 bases and J lost 1, with 13 bases in between. Germline V gene data show CDR1 as LNHDA and CDR2 as SQIVND (reference sequence). The CDR3 loop is CASTPSRVQETQYF. The CDR3 coding sequence is TGTGCCAGTACCCCCTCGAGGGTCCAAGAGACCCAGTACTTC.

The chain has TRBV27 and TRBJ2-2; no definite D call. The V gene's germline CDR1 is MNHEY and CDR2 SMNVEV (reference sequence). The CDR3 totals 15 residues. The V and J ends lost 7 bases and 5 bases respectively, with 17 bases between them. In DNA, the CDR3 is TGTGCCAGCACCTCGGGCAGGTCTATGACCGGGGAGCTGTTTTTT. Its protein is CASTSGRSMTGELFF.